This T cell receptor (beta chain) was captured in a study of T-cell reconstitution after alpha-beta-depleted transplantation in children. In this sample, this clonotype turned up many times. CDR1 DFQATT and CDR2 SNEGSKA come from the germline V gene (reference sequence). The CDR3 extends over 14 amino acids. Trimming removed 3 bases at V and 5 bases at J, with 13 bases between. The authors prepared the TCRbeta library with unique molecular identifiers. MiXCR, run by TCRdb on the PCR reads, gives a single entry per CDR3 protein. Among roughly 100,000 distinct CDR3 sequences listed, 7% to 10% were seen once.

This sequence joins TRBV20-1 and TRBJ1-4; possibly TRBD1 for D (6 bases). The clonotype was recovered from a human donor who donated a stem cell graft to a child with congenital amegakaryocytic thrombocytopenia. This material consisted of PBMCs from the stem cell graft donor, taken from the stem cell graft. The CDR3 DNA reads TGCAGTGCTAGGGGCGGGGGCACGAATGAAAAACTGTTTTTT. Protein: CSARGGGTNEKLFF.